The rows below give T cell receptor beta chains drawn from one sample of a study of blood T cell repertoires in COVID-19. Using immunoSEQ multiplex PCR, the repertoire was profiled, and TCRdb retains in-frame clones only, with some absent. The sample records 250,000 to 300,000 clones, almost 90% being singletons. Input material: peripheral blood. Receptors originate from a woman aged 60-75 years with COVID-19, enrolled during active disease. Both conserved end residues are trimmed from each CDR3.

CDR3aa: ASSPGGQAGQPQH; v_gene: TRBV7-2; j_gene: TRBJ1-5
CDR3aa: ASSQALGQGFEQF; v_gene: TRBV3-1/TRBV3-2; j_gene: TRBJ2-1
CDR3aa: ASSSRGFDYGYT; v_gene: TRBV27; j_gene: TRBJ1-2
CDR3aa: ASSVGPSFGEETQY; v_gene: TRBV9; j_gene: TRBJ2-5
CDR3aa: SVRQGDTEAF; v_gene: TRBV29-1; j_gene: TRBJ1-1
CDR3aa: ASSDRDSYEQY; v_gene: TRBV6-1; j_gene: TRBJ2-7
CDR3aa: ASIPAGNSPLH; v_gene: TRBV9; j_gene: TRBJ1-6
CDR3aa: ASSPDRDTQY; v_gene: TRBV18; j_gene: TRBJ2-3
CDR3aa: ASSATTANTGELF; v_gene: TRBV9; j_gene: TRBJ2-2
CDR3aa: SASTLAGSTDTQY; v_gene: TRBV20-1; j_gene: TRBJ2-3
CDR3aa: ASSPVRTGDAF; v_gene: TRBV18; j_gene: TRBJ1-1
CDR3aa: ASSSRQAPKGGYT; v_gene: TRBV6-5; j_gene: TRBJ1-2
CDR3aa: ASSLRTVGPNTGELF; v_gene: TRBV7-7; j_gene: TRBJ2-2
CDR3aa: ASNPQGDGEQY; v_gene: TRBV6-5; j_gene: TRBJ2-7
CDR3aa: ASSLRQGDNSPLH; v_gene: TRBV7-2; j_gene: TRBJ1-6
CDR3aa: ASSPLEGAGYT; v_gene: TRBV18; j_gene: TRBJ1-2
CDR3aa: ASSPMISHSAEAF; v_gene: TRBV18; j_gene: TRBJ1-1
CDR3aa: ASSPQSYTANYGYT; v_gene: TRBV18; j_gene: TRBJ1-2
CDR3aa: ASSSRSTGEGYGYT; v_gene: TRBV19; j_gene: TRBJ1-2
CDR3aa: ASSPGQGANTGELF; v_gene: TRBV18; j_gene: TRBJ2-2
CDR3aa: ASKSGHQSFNEQF; v_gene: TRBV19; j_gene: TRBJ2-1
CDR3aa: ASSVDVAGGRAEQY; v_gene: TRBV9; j_gene: TRBJ2-7
CDR3aa: AISDSGLAGDTQY; v_gene: TRBV10-3; j_gene: TRBJ2-3
CDR3aa: ASSKLQGGNGYT; v_gene: TRBV19; j_gene: TRBJ1-2
CDR3aa: ASSYSGLAGLPLYDEQF; v_gene: TRBV6-2/TRBV6-3; j_gene: TRBJ2-1
CDR3aa: ASSLASSNQPQH; v_gene: TRBV7-2; j_gene: TRBJ1-5
CDR3aa: ASSSTGNTGELF; v_gene: TRBV25-1; j_gene: TRBJ2-2
CDR3aa: ASSPGRNSNQPQH; v_gene: TRBV19; j_gene: TRBJ1-5
CDR3aa: ASSSRYSYEQY; v_gene: TRBV13; j_gene: TRBJ2-7
CDR3aa: ASSAHRRAHTEAF; v_gene: TRBV6-2/TRBV6-3; j_gene: TRBJ1-1
CDR3aa: ASRKTAGELF; v_gene: TRBV7-2; j_gene: TRBJ2-2
CDR3aa: ASSQSQESYEQY; v_gene: TRBV16; j_gene: TRBJ2-7
CDR3aa: ASSQAGPSSYNSPLH; v_gene: TRBV4-1; j_gene: TRBJ1-6
CDR3aa: ASSLLAGGPDEQF; v_gene: TRBV11-2; j_gene: TRBJ2-1
CDR3aa: AISESAGNSGYT; v_gene: TRBV10-3; j_gene: TRBJ1-2
CDR3aa: ASSLNRATNEKLF; v_gene: TRBV5-1; j_gene: TRBJ1-4
CDR3aa: ASSQGGGTGYT; v_gene: TRBV14; j_gene: TRBJ1-2
CDR3aa: ASKSGAAQRFNTEAF; v_gene: TRBV19; j_gene: TRBJ1-1
CDR3aa: ASSRPRTLAGHNYGYT; v_gene: TRBV6-2/TRBV6-3; j_gene: TRBJ1-2
CDR3aa: ASSLAGLAGGYREQF; v_gene: TRBV5-4; j_gene: TRBJ2-1
CDR3aa: ASSLGQGTDTQY; v_gene: TRBV7-7; j_gene: TRBJ2-3
CDR3aa: ASSLGGGEYGYT; v_gene: TRBV11-2; j_gene: TRBJ1-2
CDR3aa: ASGLGLQRGSEAF; v_gene: TRBV12-5; j_gene: TRBJ1-1
CDR3aa: ASSLAGGEQY; v_gene: TRBV5-1; j_gene: TRBJ2-7
CDR3aa: ASSDRHRAQH; v_gene: TRBV6-2/TRBV6-3; j_gene: TRBJ1-5
CDR3aa: SSRTGGNTEAF; v_gene: TRBV29-1; j_gene: TRBJ1-1
CDR3aa: ATSRDALAVVKSYEQY; v_gene: TRBV15; j_gene: TRBJ2-7
CDR3aa: ASICKLWVGQRNYGYT; v_gene: TRBV25-1; j_gene: TRBJ1-2
CDR3aa: ASSFLGQGVRAF; v_gene: TRBV27; j_gene: TRBJ1-1
CDR3aa: ASSELLSGNTIY; v_gene: TRBV2; j_gene: TRBJ1-3
CDR3aa: ASSLRGFQGLF; v_gene: TRBV7-2; j_gene: TRBJ1-4
CDR3aa: ASTQGAGRYNEQF; v_gene: TRBV19; j_gene: TRBJ2-1